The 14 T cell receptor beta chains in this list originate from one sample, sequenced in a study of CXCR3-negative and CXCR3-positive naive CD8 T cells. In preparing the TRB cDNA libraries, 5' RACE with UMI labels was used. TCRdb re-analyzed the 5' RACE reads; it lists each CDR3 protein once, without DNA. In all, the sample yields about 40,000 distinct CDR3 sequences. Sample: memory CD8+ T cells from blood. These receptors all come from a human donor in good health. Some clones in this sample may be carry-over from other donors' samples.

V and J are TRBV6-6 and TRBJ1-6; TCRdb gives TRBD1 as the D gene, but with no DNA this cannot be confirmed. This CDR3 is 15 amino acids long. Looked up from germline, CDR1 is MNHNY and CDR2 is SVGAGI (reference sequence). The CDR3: CASSVLGQPYSPLHF.

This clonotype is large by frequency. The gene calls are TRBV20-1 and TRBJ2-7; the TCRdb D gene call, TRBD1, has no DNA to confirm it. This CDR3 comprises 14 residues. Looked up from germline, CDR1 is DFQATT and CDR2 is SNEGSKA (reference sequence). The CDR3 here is CSASPPGVDHEQYF.

Here the CDR3 reads CSVEDKESYEQYF. The V call is TRBV29-1, the J call TRBJ2-7. CDR3 length equals 13 residues. The germline V gene encodes CDR1 SQVTM and CDR2 ANQGSEA.

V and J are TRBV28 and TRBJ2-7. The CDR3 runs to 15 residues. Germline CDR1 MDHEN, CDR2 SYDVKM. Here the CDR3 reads CASSLSAGSFLEQYF.

This CDR3 is CASTSRTGYTDTQYF. The rearrangement links TRBV12-3 or TRBV12-4 to TRBJ2-3; absent DNA, TCRdb's TRBD1 call cannot be checked. This CDR3 has 15 amino acids.

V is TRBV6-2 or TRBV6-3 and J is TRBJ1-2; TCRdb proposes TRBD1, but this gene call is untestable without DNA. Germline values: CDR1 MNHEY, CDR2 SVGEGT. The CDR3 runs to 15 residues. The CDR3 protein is CASSRRGRPNYGYTF.

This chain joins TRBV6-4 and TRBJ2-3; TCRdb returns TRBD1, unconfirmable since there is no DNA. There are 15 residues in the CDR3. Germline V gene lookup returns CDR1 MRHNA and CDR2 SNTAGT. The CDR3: CASSDLEGGLDTQYF.

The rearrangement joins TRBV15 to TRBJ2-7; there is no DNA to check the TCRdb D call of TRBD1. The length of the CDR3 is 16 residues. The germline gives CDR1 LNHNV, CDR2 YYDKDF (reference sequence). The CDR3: CATSRDRGRSSYEQYF. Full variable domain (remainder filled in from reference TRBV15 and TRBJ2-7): DAMVIQNPRYQVTQFGKPVTLSCSQTLNHNVMYWYQQKSSQAPKLLFHYYDKDFNNEADTPDNFQSRRPNTSFCFLDIRSPGLGDTAMYLCATSRDRGRSSYEQYFGPGTRLTVT.

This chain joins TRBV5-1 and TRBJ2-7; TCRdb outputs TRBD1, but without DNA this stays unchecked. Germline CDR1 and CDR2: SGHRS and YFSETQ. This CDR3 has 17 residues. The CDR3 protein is CASSLYRDRLDPYEQYF.

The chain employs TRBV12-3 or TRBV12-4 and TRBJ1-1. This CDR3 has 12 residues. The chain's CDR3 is CASPGADTEAFF.

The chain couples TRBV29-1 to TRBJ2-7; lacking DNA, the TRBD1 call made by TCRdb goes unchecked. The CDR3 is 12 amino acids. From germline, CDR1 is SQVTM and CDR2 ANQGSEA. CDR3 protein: CSVEGQGYEQYF.

This chain's CDR3 is CASRSYNEQFF. V usage is TRBV25-1 and J usage is TRBJ2-1. CDR1 and CDR2 from the germline V gene are MGHDK and SYGVNS. The CDR3 has 11 amino acids.

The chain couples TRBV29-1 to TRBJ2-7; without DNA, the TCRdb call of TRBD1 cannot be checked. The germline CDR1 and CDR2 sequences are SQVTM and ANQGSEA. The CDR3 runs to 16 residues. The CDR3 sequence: CSVEGAWGHEAYEQYF.

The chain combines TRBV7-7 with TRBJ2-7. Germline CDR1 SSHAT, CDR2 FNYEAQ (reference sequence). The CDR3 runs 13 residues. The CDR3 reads CASSATSSYEQYF. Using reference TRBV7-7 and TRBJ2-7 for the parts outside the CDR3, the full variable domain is GAGVSQSPRYKVTKRGQDVTLRCDPISSHATLYWYQQALGQGPEFLTYFNYEAQPDKSGLPSDRFSAERPEGSISTLTIQRTEQRDSAMYRCASSATSSYEQYFGPGTRLTVT.